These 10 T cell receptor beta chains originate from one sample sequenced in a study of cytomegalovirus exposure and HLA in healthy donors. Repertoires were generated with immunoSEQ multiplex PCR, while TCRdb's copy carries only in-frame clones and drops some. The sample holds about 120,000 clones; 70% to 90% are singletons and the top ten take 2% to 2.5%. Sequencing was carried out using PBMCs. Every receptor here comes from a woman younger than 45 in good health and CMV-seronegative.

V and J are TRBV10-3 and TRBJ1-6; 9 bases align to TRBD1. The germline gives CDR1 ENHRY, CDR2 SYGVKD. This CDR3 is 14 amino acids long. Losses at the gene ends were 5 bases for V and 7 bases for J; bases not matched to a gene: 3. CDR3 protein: CAISMTGGNSPLHF. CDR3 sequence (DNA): TGTGCCATCAGTATGACAGGGGGGAATTCACCCCTCCACTTT.

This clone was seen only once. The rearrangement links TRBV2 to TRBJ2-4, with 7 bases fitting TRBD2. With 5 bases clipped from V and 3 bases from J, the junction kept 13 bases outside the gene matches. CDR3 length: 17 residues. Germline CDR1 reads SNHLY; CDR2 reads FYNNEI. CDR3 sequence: CASSSAPRPGGKNIQYF. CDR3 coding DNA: TGTGCCAGCAGTTCAGCCCCCAGGCCGGGGGGCAAAAACATTCAGTACTTC.

CDR3 DNA: TGTGCCAGCAGCCGGCGGGGGGCCTTAGGAGAGACCCAGTACTTC. It encodes CASSRRGALGETQYF. The chain employs TRBV7-2 and TRBJ2-5; 8 nucleotides agree with TRBD2. Germline CDR1 SGHTA, CDR2 FQGNSA. V gave up 5 bases and J gave up 4 bases; unmatched junction bases: 9. This CDR3 has 15 amino acids. The whole variable domain, remainder taken from reference TRBV7-2 and TRBJ2-5, is GAGVSQSPSNKVTEKGKDVELRCDPISGHTALYWYRQSLGQGLEFLIYFQGNSAPDKSGLPSDRFSAERTGGSVSTLTIQRTQQEDSAVYLCASSRRGALGETQYFGPGTRLLVL.

The CDR3 region is CASGSVGARSYEQYF. The CDR3 DNA reads TGTGCCAGCGGATCGGTTGGGGCCCGGTCCTACGAGCAGTACTTC. V is TRBV5-4 and J is TRBJ2-7, with D maybe TRBD1 (5 bases). The length of the CDR3 is 15 residues. V was clipped by 7 bases and J by 1 base, with 18 bases between them. Germline CDR1 is SGHNT and CDR2 is YYREEE (reference sequence). Based on the CDR3 plus reference TRBV5-4 and TRBJ2-7, the full variable domain is ETGVTQSPTHLIKTRGQQVTLRCSSQSGHNTVSWYQQALGQGPQFIFQYYREEENGRGNFPPRFSGLQFPNYSSELNVNALELDDSALYLCASGSVGARSYEQYFGPGTRLTVT.

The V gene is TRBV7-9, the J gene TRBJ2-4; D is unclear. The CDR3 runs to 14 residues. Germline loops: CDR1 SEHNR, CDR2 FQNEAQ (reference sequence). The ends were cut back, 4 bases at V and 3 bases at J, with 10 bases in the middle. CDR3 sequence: CASSSYRGKNIQYF. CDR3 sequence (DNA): TGTGCCAGCAGCTCGTATAGAGGCAAAAACATTCAGTACTTC.

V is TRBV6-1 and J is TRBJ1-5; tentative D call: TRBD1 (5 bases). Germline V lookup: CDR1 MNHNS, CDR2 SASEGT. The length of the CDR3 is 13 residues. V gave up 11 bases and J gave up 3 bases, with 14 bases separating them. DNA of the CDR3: TGTGCCGGAAACGACAGCCCCAATCAGCCCCAGCATTTT. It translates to CAGNDSPNQPQHF.

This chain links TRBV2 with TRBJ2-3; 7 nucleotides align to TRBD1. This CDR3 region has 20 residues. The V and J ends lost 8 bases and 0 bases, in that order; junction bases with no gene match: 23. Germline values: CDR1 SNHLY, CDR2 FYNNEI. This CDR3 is CASLLPPGTAPHSSTDTQYF. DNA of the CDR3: TGTGCCAGCCTTCTACCACCTGGGACAGCACCACATAGTAGCACAGATACGCAGTATTTT.

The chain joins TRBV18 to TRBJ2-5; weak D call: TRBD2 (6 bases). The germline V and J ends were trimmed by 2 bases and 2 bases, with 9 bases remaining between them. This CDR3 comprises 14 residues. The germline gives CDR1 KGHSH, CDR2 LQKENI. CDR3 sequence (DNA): TGTGCCAGCTCACCAGTGGCGGGGCAAGAGACCCAGTACTTC. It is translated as CASSPVAGQETQYF. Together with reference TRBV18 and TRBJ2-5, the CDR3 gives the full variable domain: NAGVMQNPRHLVRRRGQEARLRCSPMKGHSHVYWYRQLPEEGLKFMVYLQKENIIDESGMPKERFSAEFPKEGPSILRIQQVVRGDSAAYFCASSPVAGQETQYFGPGTRLLVL.

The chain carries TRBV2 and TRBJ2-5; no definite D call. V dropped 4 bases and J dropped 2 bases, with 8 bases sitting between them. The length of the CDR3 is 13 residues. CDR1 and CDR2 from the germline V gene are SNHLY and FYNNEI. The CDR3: CASSVSRQETQYF. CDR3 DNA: TGTGCCAGCAGTGTGTCCAGACAAGAGACCCAGTACTTC.

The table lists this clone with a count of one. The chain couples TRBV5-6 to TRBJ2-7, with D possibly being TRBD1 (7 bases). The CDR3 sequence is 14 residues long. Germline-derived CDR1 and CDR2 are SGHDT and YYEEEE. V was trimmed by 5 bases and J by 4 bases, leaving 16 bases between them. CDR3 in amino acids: CASSLGAGGYEQYF. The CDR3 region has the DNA TGTGCCAGCAGTCTGGGGGCAGGGGGGTACGAGCAGTACTTC.